The sequence of this TCR beta chain was determined in a study of shared clonotypes between healthy human individuals. V dropped 6 bases and J dropped 8; count of bases not matched to a gene: 9. The CDR3 is made up of 14 amino acids. Looked up from germline, CDR1 is SGHNT and CDR2 is YENEEA. Using immunoSEQ multiplex PCR, the repertoire was profiled, and TCRdb retains in-frame clones only, with some absent. The data show 2,500,000 or so clones, just under 95% seen once. V gene TRBV11-3 combines with J gene TRBJ2-1, with 8 bases aligning to TRBD2. Specimen: naive CD4+ T cells from PBMCs. Sample subset: CD45RA+ positively selected. The receptor's source is a young man in good health. Some clones in this sample may be carry-over from other donors' samples. The CDR3 bases are TGTGCCAGCAGTTTAACCGGGACTAGGGATGAGCAGTTCTTC. This encodes CASSLTGTRDEQFF.